The 27 T cell receptor beta chains reported below all come from one sample, sequenced in a study of T cells in Graves' hyperthyroidism and ophthalmopathy. RNA transcripts yielded amplified TCR beta CDR3 regions. TCR CDR3 regions were first amplified by RT-PCR with HTBI primers. TCRdb processed the multiplex PCR reads anew with MiXCR; each CDR3 protein has one entry. The profile shows approximately 370,000 distinct CDR3 sequences, roughly 15% of them singletons. What was sequenced was blood. The source of these receptors is a woman aged 25 to 39 with Graves' hyperthyroidism that later progressed to Graves' ophthalmopathy.

This clonotype has a count of ten or more. V gene TRBV9 combines with J gene TRBJ2-6, with D possibly TRBD1 on 5 matching bases. V was pared by 4 bases and J by 4 bases, with 24 bases between. The CDR3 is 19 residues long. The germline CDR1 and CDR2 sequences are SGDLS and YYNGEE. This chain's CDR3 is CASSKEGPPRASGANVLTF. CDR3 sequence (DNA): TGTGCCAGCAGCAAAGAAGGACCGCCCAGGGCCTCAGGGGCCAACGTCCTGACTTTC.

This clonotype was seen at least ten times. The chain recombines TRBV6-1 with TRBJ2-7; no clear D gene. This CDR3 has 14 amino acids. V lost 2 bases to trimming and J lost 5 bases, with 13 bases between them. Germline V gives CDR1 MNHNS, CDR2 SASEGT. This chain's CDR3 is CASSESIGIDEQYF. The DNA of the CDR3 is TGTGCCAGCAGTGAATCTATAGGGATCGACGAGCAGTACTTC.

This clonotype was picked up many times. The CDR3: CASNTGNYGYTF. The CDR3 DNA sequence: TGTGCCAGCAATACAGGGAACTATGGCTACACCTTC. The chain couples TRBV18 to TRBJ1-2, with D possibly matching TRBD1 (6 bases). The V end was cut by 8 bases, the J end by 2 bases, with 9 bases between. Germline V CDR1 and CDR2: KGHSH, LQKENI. This CDR3 spans 12 amino acids.

Ten or more counts support this clonotype. The rearrangement joins TRBV10-3 to TRBJ1-2; D call uncertain. From germline, CDR1 is ENHRY and CDR2 SYGVKD. V was shortened by 6 bases and J by 3 bases, with 11 bases between the two germline ends. CDR3 length equals 13 residues. For the CDR3, the DNA is TGTGCCATCAGACCAGGACCTGACTATGGCTACACCTTC. Its protein product is CAIRPGPDYGYTF.

This clonotype has a single count. The chain links TRBV29-1 to TRBJ2-7; D is unresolved. Germline V CDR1 and CDR2: SQVTM, ANQGSEA. The CDR3 totals 12 residues. Trimming cost V 0 bases and J 8 bases, with 11 bases left between them. The CDR3 nucleotides are TGCAGCGTTGAAGATCTTTTGGGGAAGCAGTACTTC. It encodes CSVEDLLGKQYF.

This clonotype was detected a few times. The V call is TRBV20-1, the J call TRBJ2-7; TRBD2 aligns across 7 bases. V trimming: 3 bases; J trimming: 0 bases; junction bases outside the gene matches: 8. The CDR3 length is 15 residues. Germline CDR1 is DFQATT and CDR2 is SNEGSKA (reference sequence). The CDR3 sequence is CSASELGGNSYEQYF. As DNA, the CDR3 is TGCAGTGCTAGCGAGTTGGGGGGGAACTCCTACGAGCAGTACTTC.

This chain uses TRBV2 with TRBJ1-2, with a possible D match to TRBD1 (5 bases). V lost 4 bases, J lost 7 bases, and 19 bases lay in between. The germline V gene encodes CDR1 SNHLY and CDR2 FYNNEI. The CDR3 extends over 15 amino acids. Here the CDR3 reads CASSATGTGVAGYTF. The CDR3 nucleotides read TGTGCCAGCAGTGCCACCGGGACCGGCGTCGCTGGCTACACCTTC. Filled out from reference TRBV2 and TRBJ1-2, the complete variable domain reads EPEVTQTPSHQVTQMGQEVILRCVPISNHLYFYWYRQILGQKVEFLVSFYNNEISEKSEIFDDQFSVERPDGSNFTLKIRSTKLEDSAMYFCASSATGTGVAGYTFGSGTRLTVV.

This clonotype was detected many times. This chain joins TRBV28 and TRBJ1-1; D not certain. This CDR3 contains 15 residues. The V gene's germline CDR1 is MDHEN and CDR2 SYDVKM. V shed 8 bases and J shed 0 bases, with 16 bases lying between them. The CDR3 sequence is CASYGPGDMNTEAFF. CDR3 coding DNA: TGTGCCAGCTATGGACCGGGTGACATGAACACTGAAGCTTTCTTT.

This clonotype appeared a few times. The chain links TRBV10-3 to TRBJ2-7; 7 positions match TRBD1. The CDR3 runs to 15 residues. V lost 0 bases, J lost 5 bases, and 7 bases stayed unmatched. Germline CDR1 ENHRY, CDR2 SYGVKD. CDR3 nucleotide sequence: TGTGCCATCAGTGAGTCGCAGGGACAGATAGACGAGCAGTACTTC. Its protein is CAISESQGQIDEQYF.

Details on this clonotype: This may stem from a read error, because a much larger clone lies one nucleotide away. This chain uses TRBV20-1 with TRBJ2-7, with D possibly TRBD2 on 7 matching bases. V dropped 0 bases and J dropped 0 bases, with 15 bases sitting between them. CDR1 is DFQATT and CDR2 is SNEGSKA in the germline V gene (reference sequence). The CDR3 runs to 16 residues. The CDR3 DNA follows: TGCAGTGCTAGAGATCGGGGGGCCAGTCGCTCCTACGAGCAGTACTTC. It is translated as CSARDRGASRSYEQYF.

This sequence joins TRBV24-1 and TRBJ2-3; 8 bases align to TRBD1. The CDR3 is made up of 15 amino acids. Germline V gene lookup returns CDR1 KGHDR and CDR2 SFDVKD. V shed 9 bases and J 1 base; nucleotides not matched to a gene: 8. The CDR3 region is CATGYRGAGTDTQYF. In DNA, the CDR3 is TGTGCCACCGGATACAGGGGGGCCGGCACAGATACGCAGTATTTT.

This clonotype was counted many times. The chain combines TRBV7-9 with TRBJ1-3; D unclear. Germline V gene data show CDR1 as SEHNR and CDR2 as FQNEAQ (reference sequence). The CDR3 is 14 amino acids. Trimming shortened V by 5 bases and J by 0 bases, and 8 bases separated the two germline ends. CDR3 protein: CASSRAYSGNTIYF. Here the CDR3 DNA reads TGTGCCAGCAGCCGTGCCTACTCTGGAAACACCATATATTTT.

In this sample, this clonotype turned up a few times. J is TRBJ2-2 and V is TRBV19, with D unresolved. The CDR3 has 15 amino acids. Per the germline V gene, CDR1 is LNHDA and CDR2 is SQIVND (reference sequence). V was trimmed by 2 bases and J by 1 base, leaving 8 bases between them. The CDR3: CASSIFGLNTGELFF. CDR3 coding DNA: TGTGCCAGTAGTATATTTGGGTTGAACACCGGGGAGCTGTTTTTT.

This chain uses TRBV15 with TRBJ2-3; 7 bases are shared with TRBD1. V was clipped by 1 base and J by 9 bases; unmatched bases: 1. CDR3 length: 12 amino acids. CDR1 is LNHNV, CDR2 YYDKDF, per germline (reference sequence). The CDR3 bases are TGTGCCACCAGCAGAGCGGACAGGACGCAGTATTTT. Protein product: CATSRADRTQYF.

The chain recombines TRBV5-1 with TRBJ2-1, with D hard to call. This CDR3 spans 15 amino acids. Germline V gene lookup returns CDR1 SGHRS and CDR2 YFSETQ. Trimming took 3 bases from V and 3 from J, leaving 13 bases between them. The CDR3 is CASSSDGPLYNEQFF. The DNA for the CDR3 is TGCGCCAGCAGCTCGGACGGACCGCTCTACAATGAGCAGTTCTTC. Filled out from reference TRBV5-1 and TRBJ2-1, the complete variable domain reads KAGVTQTPRYLIKTRGQQVTLSCSPISGHRSVSWYQQTPGQGLQFLFEYFSETQRNKGNFPGRFSGRQFSNSRSEMNVSTLELGDSALYLCASSSDGPLYNEQFFGPGTRLTVL.

This CDR3 reads CASSTGQRGEQYF. Written as DNA, the CDR3 is TGCGCCAGCAGCACCGGGCAGAGGGGGGAGCAGTACTTC. The V and J genes are TRBV5-1 and TRBJ2-7, with a possible D match to TRBD1 (6 bases). The length of the CDR3 is 13 residues. Germline lookup yields CDR1 SGHRS and CDR2 YFSETQ. V was pared by 4 bases and J by 7 bases, with 15 bases between.

In regard to this clonotype: Lacking the conserved final phenylalanine or tryptophan, this CDR3 likely reflects a read error. The chain uses TRBV10-3 and TRBJ2-7; D gene ambiguous. Trimming stripped 6 bases from V and 6 bases from J, with 27 bases between. The CDR3 runs to 17 residues. CDR1 and CDR2 from the germline V gene are ENHRY and SYGVKD. CDR3 nucleotides: TGTGCCATCAGGGATTCGTCGACCCTTCCCTCGCGCTCCGAGCAGTACCTC. It codes for CAIRDSSTLPSRSEQYL.

Many counts were recorded for this clonotype. The V call is TRBV27, the J call TRBJ2-3; perhaps TRBD1 as D (6 bases). CDR3 size: 14 residues. V was trimmed by 5 bases and J by 10 bases, leaving 19 bases between them. Germline V lookup: CDR1 MNHEY, CDR2 SMNVEV (reference sequence). DNA for the CDR3: TGTGCCAGCAGTAGGGGGACGGGCCGCGCGTCGCAGTATTTT. Protein sequence: CASSRGTGRASQYF.

Ten or more counts support this clonotype. The rearrangement joins TRBV27 to TRBJ1-1; 8 positions agree with TRBD1. Trimming cost V 3 bases and J 8 bases; bases outside gene matches: 8. The CDR3 spans 14 residues. The germline V gene has CDR1 MNHEY and CDR2 SMNVEV (reference sequence). In nucleotides, the CDR3 is TGTGCCAGCAGTTTCAGGGGGCGACTAACCGAAGCTTTCTTT. Its protein is CASSFRGRLTEAFF.

Many counts were recorded for this clonotype. V is TRBV28 and J is TRBJ2-1; tentatively, D is TRBD2 (6 bases). Germline loops: CDR1 MDHEN, CDR2 SYDVKM. Deletions cut 8 bases from V and 4 bases from J, with 12 bases between. This CDR3 comprises 13 residues. The chain's CDR3 is CASVWRDYNEQFF. The CDR3 DNA reads as TGTGCCAGCGTCTGGCGGGATTACAATGAGCAGTTCTTC. Looking up the rest from reference TRBV28 and TRBJ2-1 gives the full variable domain: DVKVTQSSRYLVKRTGEKVFLECVQDMDHENMFWYRQDPGLGLRLIYFSYDVKMKEKGDIPEGYSVSREKKERFSLILESASTNQTSMYLCASVWRDYNEQFFGPGTRLTVL.

This clonotype occurred many times. J is TRBJ2-1 and V is TRBV7-2; D not certain. The V gene's germline CDR1 is SGHTA and CDR2 FQGNSA. The length of the CDR3 is 13 residues. With 5 bases removed from V and 12 bases from J, the gap between germline ends came to 17 bases. Here the CDR3 DNA reads TGTGCCAGCAGCGACCCTGACTCGGGTTCGCAGTTCTTC. Residues: CASSDPDSGSQFF.

This clonotype showed up many times. This chain uses TRBV5-1 with TRBJ1-3; D not resolved. Per the germline V gene, CDR1 is SGHRS and CDR2 is YFSETQ. Trimming took off 0 bases at V and 1 base at J, with 8 bases between the two ends. The CDR3 loop spans 15 amino acids. CDR3 in amino acids: CASSLEAGSGNTIYF. CDR3 nucleotide sequence: TGCGCCAGCAGCTTGGAAGCTGGTTCTGGAAACACCATATATTTT.

This clonotype was picked up many times. The rearrangement joins TRBV7-9 to TRBJ2-2; D might be TRBD1 (5 bases). There are 14 residues in the CDR3. Trimming pared 5 bases from V and 6 bases from J, leaving 13 bases between. Germline values: CDR1 SEHNR, CDR2 FQNEAQ (reference sequence). CDR3 region: CASSKQGNAGELFF. CDR3 bases: TGTGCCAGCAGCAAGCAGGGTAACGCCGGGGAGCTGTTTTTT.

This clonotype has at least ten counts. V is TRBV20-1 and J is TRBJ2-1; 10 bases line up with TRBD2. Germline V gene data show CDR1 as DFQATT and CDR2 as SNEGSKA (reference sequence). The ends lost 3 bases at V and 1 base at J; junction bases unmatched: 9. This CDR3 region has 17 residues. In DNA form, the CDR3 reads TGCAGTGCTAGGGGGCTAGCGGGGGTGTTTTCCTACAATGAGCAGTTCTTC. It encodes CSARGLAGVFSYNEQFF.

The genes are TRBV6-1 and TRBJ1-1; 12 nucleotides line up with TRBD1. The CDR3 has 15 amino acids. Unmatched junction bases numbered 7, after V lost 6 bases and J lost 5 bases. Germline V gives CDR1 MNHNS, CDR2 SASEGT. The CDR3 DNA follows: TGTGCCAGCAGCCGGGACAGGGGGCCTCTGACTGAAGCTTTCTTT. Its translation: CASSRDRGPLTEAFF.

This clonotype has more than one count but fewer than ten. The V and J genes are TRBV30 and TRBJ1-2, with 8 bases that match TRBD1. With 3 bases clipped from V and 2 bases from J, the junction kept 2 bases outside the gene matches. The germline V gene encodes CDR1 GTSNPN and CDR2 SVGIG (reference sequence). CDR3 length: 13 amino acids. The CDR3 DNA is TGTGCCTGGAGGCGGACAGGGAACTATGGCTACACCTTC. It yields the protein CAWRRTGNYGYTF.

This clonotype was seen at least ten times. This sequence joins TRBV12-3 or TRBV12-4 and TRBJ2-3; the D gene is possibly TRBD2 (7 bases). The CDR3 has 16 amino acids. Trimming took 6 bases from V and 3 from J, leaving 19 bases between them. The CDR3 is CASSSKGGLQTDTQYF. DNA of the CDR3: TGTGCCAGCAGCTCGAAGGGGGGGCTTCAGACAGATACGCAGTATTTT.